The 17 T cell receptor beta chains in this list originate from one sample, sequenced in a study of beta chain features in type 1 diabetes. Reverse transcription of all isolated RNA meant that expressed TCRB transcripts were sequenced. Produced via immunoSEQ multiplex PCR; TCRdb's table is partial and in-frame only. The sample carries roughly 300,000 clones, 14% recorded once. The source material was central memory CD4+ T cells from blood. The receptors derive from a man aged 25 to 40 in good health.

This clone has a count of ten or more. The rearrangement links TRBV6-1 to TRBJ2-7; D gene unclear. The germline V and J ends were trimmed by 8 bases and 0 bases, with 11 bases remaining between them. Germline loops: CDR1 MNHNS, CDR2 SASEGT. This CDR3 region has 13 residues. CDR3 amino acids: CASCANHSYEQYV. The CDR3 coding sequence is TGTGCCAGCTGTGCCAACCACTCCTACGAGCAGTACGTC.

This clone was observed a few times. In DNA form, the CDR3 reads TGCAGTGCCAGCGGCGCGAATGAGCAGTTCTTC. This encodes CSASGANEQFF. The V and J genes are TRBV20-1 and TRBJ2-1; D might be TRBD2 (5 bases). Trimming removed 6 bases from V and 7 bases from J, with 10 bases in between. This CDR3 comprises 11 residues. Germline loops: CDR1 DFQATT, CDR2 SNEGSKA (reference sequence).

This clone was picked up a small number of times. V usage is TRBV2 and J usage is TRBJ2-1; D is perhaps TRBD1 or TRBD2 (6 bases each). This CDR3 is 13 amino acids long. V was cut by 7 bases and J by 6 bases, with 13 bases left in between. Germline V gene data show CDR1 as SNHLY and CDR2 as FYNNEI. The CDR3 reads CASKGGVGNEQFF. The CDR3 region has the DNA TGTGCCAGCAAGGGGGGTGTGGGCAATGAGCAGTTCTTC.

V usage is TRBV12-5 and J usage is TRBJ2-1; TRBD2 might be the D (5 bases). V dropped 5 bases and J dropped 0 bases, with 11 bases sitting between them. The CDR3 runs 15 residues. Germline V lookup: CDR1 LGHNT, CDR2 FRNRAP. The CDR3 bases are TGTGCTAGTGGTGAGCCGGGAAGCTCCTACAATGAGCAGTTCTTC. Protein: CASGEPGSSYNEQFF.

There are many counts of this clone. The chain carries TRBV5-1 and TRBJ1-1, with D possibly TRBD1 on 6 matching bases. Germline CDR1 SGHRS, CDR2 YFSETQ. Trimming took 5 bases from V and 8 from J, leaving 13 bases between them. This CDR3 has 12 amino acids. For the CDR3, the DNA is TGCGCCAGCAGAACAGGGCGGGACGAAGCTTTCTTT. As protein: CASRTGRDEAFF.

This clone has just a few counts. CDR3 region: CASSLGGQGYTEAFF. The DNA of the CDR3 is TGTGCCAGCAGTTTGGGAGGACAGGGCTACACTGAAGCTTTCTTT. The V call is TRBV27, the J call TRBJ1-1; TRBD1 matches at 8 bases. The J segment lost 3 bases and the V segment lost 3 bases, leaving 6 bases of the junction unmatched. The CDR3 sequence is 15 residues long. Germline V CDR1 and CDR2: MNHEY, SMNVEV (reference sequence).

This clone was found a few times. CDR3: CASSNHRGLGDEQFF. For the CDR3, the DNA is TGTGCCAGCAGCAATCACAGGGGCCTCGGGGATGAGCAGTTCTTC. The chain combines TRBV9 with TRBJ2-1; 7 bases map to TRBD1. Germline assignment: CDR1 SGDLS and CDR2 YYNGEE. The CDR3 runs 15 residues. V was clipped by 4 bases and J by 8 bases; unmatched bases: 12.

This clone was picked up a small number of times. V usage is TRBV5-1 and J usage is TRBJ2-7; 12 bases line up with TRBD2. The junction had 5 bases not matched to a gene; V was cut back by 4 bases and J by 3 bases. This CDR3 contains 15 residues. Germline-derived CDR1 and CDR2 are SGHRS and YFSETQ. The CDR3, as DNA: TGCGCCAGCAGCCCAGGACTAGCGGGGAACTACGAGCAGTACTTC. As protein: CASSPGLAGNYEQYF. Combining the CDR3 with reference TRBV5-1 and TRBJ2-7 gives the whole variable domain KAGVTQTPRYLIKTRGQQVTLSCSPISGHRSVSWYQQTPGQGLQFLFEYFSETQRNKGNFPGRFSGRQFSNSRSEMNVSTLELGDSALYLCASSPGLAGNYEQYFGPGTRLTVT.

This clone was picked up a small number of times. V gene TRBV21-1 combines with J gene TRBJ2-5; TRBD2 was called by the table and not checked on the DNA. TRBV21-1 is annotated as a pseudogene. The CDR3 sequence is 14 residues long. CDR3 DNA: TGTGCCAGCAGCAAAGCGCTAGAGCGGGAGACCCAGTACTTC. It is translated as CASSKALERETQYF.

The chain is built from TRBV5-1 and TRBJ2-1; no clear D gene. Germline CDR1 is SGHRS and CDR2 is YFSETQ. The CDR3 is made up of 14 amino acids. Trimming stripped 1 base from V and 5 bases from J, with 10 bases between. CDR3 protein: CASSLSSDHNEQFF. In nucleotides, the CDR3 is TGCGCCAGCAGCTTGTCAAGCGACCACAATGAGCAGTTCTTC. Filled out from reference TRBV5-1 and TRBJ2-1, the complete variable domain reads KAGVTQTPRYLIKTRGQQVTLSCSPISGHRSVSWYQQTPGQGLQFLFEYFSETQRNKGNFPGRFSGRQFSNSRSEMNVSTLELGDSALYLCASSLSSDHNEQFFGPGTRLTVL.

This sequence joins TRBV30 and TRBJ2-5; D is possibly TRBD2 (5 bases). The germline CDR1 and CDR2 sequences are GTSNPN and SVGIG (reference sequence). Trimming took 0 bases from V and 1 from J, leaving 9 bases between them. The CDR3 covers 14 residues. DNA of the CDR3: TGTGCCTGGAGTGTCCGGGCGGGCCAAGAGACCCAGTACTTC. Translating it yields CAWSVRAGQETQYF.

The table lists this clone with a few counts. V and J are TRBV7-2 and TRBJ2-3; maybe TRBD2 (6 bases). Germline V gene data show CDR1 as SGHTA and CDR2 as FQGNSA. The CDR3 extends over 12 amino acids. The V end was cut by 4 bases, the J end by 8 bases, with 10 bases between. The CDR3 sequence: CASSSGLTTQYF. CDR3 coding DNA: TGTGCCAGCAGCTCCGGACTAACTACGCAGTATTTT.

This clone was seen only a few times. V and J are TRBV5-1 and TRBJ2-2, with D perhaps matching TRBD1 (5 bases). The CDR3 has 17 residues. CDR1 and CDR2 from the germline V gene are SGHRS and YFSETQ. The V and J ends lost 0 bases and 2 bases respectively, with 14 bases between them. CDR3 sequence reads: CASSLAKVTANTGELFF. CDR3 in DNA: TGCGCCAGCAGCTTGGCCAAGGTGACAGCAAACACCGGGGAGCTGTTTTTT.

The table lists this clone with many counts. This chain links TRBV5-6 with TRBJ1-5; the D is unclear. CDR1 is SGHDT and CDR2 is YYEEEE in the germline V gene. V was shortened by 4 bases and J by 0 bases, with 11 bases between the two germline ends. The CDR3 is 15 amino acids. CDR3 sequence: CASSDSHYSNQPQHF. DNA of the CDR3: TGTGCCAGCAGCGATAGCCATTATAGCAATCAGCCCCAGCATTTT.

The rearrangement joins TRBV6-6 to TRBJ1-1; possible D gene TRBD1, 6 bases. The CDR3 runs 14 residues. Deletions cut 6 bases from V and 7 bases from J, with 18 bases between. Germline CDR1 is MNHNY and CDR2 is SVGAGI (reference sequence). This chain's CDR3 is CASRLRQESNEAFF. The CDR3 DNA reads TGTGCCAGCAGACTTCGACAGGAGAGCAATGAAGCTTTCTTT.

This clone was seen just once. V usage is TRBV19 and J usage is TRBJ1-1, with D perhaps TRBD1 (5 bases). Germline CDR1 and CDR2: LNHDA and SQIVND (reference sequence). V dropped 4 bases and J dropped 3 bases, with 9 bases sitting between them. CDR3 length: 13 amino acids. The chain's CDR3 is CASSTGIHTEAFF. As DNA, the CDR3 is TGTGCCAGTAGTACAGGGATCCACACTGAAGCTTTCTTT.

The table lists this clone with a few counts. The genes are TRBV7-2 and TRBJ2-3, with D tentatively TRBD1 or TRBD2 (5 bases each). The germline V gene encodes CDR1 SGHTA and CDR2 FQGNSA. Trimming took off 8 bases at V and 2 bases at J, with 14 bases between the two ends. CDR3 length equals 14 residues. The CDR3 nucleotides read TGTGCCAGCCAGCTCCCCGGGGCCACAGATACGCAGTATTTT. Translating gives CASQLPGATDTQYF.